Listed here are 17 T cell receptor beta chains from one sample, sequenced in a study of T cell changes during pregnancy in multiple sclerosis. The table came from immunoSEQ multiplex PCR; TCRdb's copy has only in-frame clones and leaves some out. The repertoire consists of over 35,000 clones, with about 90% occurring once and the leading ten covering about 0.43%. Specimen: CD4+ T cells from peripheral blood mononuclear cells, collected in the third trimester of pregnancy. The receptors were sampled from a female donor in good health, enrolled as a control in a pregnancy study.

The chain links TRBV29-1 to TRBJ2-6, with TRBD2 identical over 9 bases. The CDR3 sequence is 16 residues long. CDR1 is SQVTM, CDR2 ANQGSEA, per germline. Germline trimming cut 4 bases from V and 4 bases from J; bases unmatched to any gene: 8. CDR3 residues: CSVAEGLAGGANVLTF. Written as DNA, the CDR3 is TGCAGCGTTGCAGAGGGGCTAGCGGGAGGGGCCAACGTCCTGACTTTC.

The chain carries TRBV19 and TRBJ1-2; 10 bases are a match to TRBD1. The length of the CDR3 is 14 residues. Germline V lookup: CDR1 LNHDA, CDR2 SQIVND (reference sequence). With 5 bases clipped from V and 7 bases from J, the junction kept 7 bases outside the gene matches. This CDR3 reads CASSAQTGGSGYTF. Here the CDR3 DNA reads TGTGCCAGTAGTGCCCAGACAGGGGGCAGTGGCTACACCTTC.

The J gene is TRBJ1-5, the V gene TRBV6-1; possible D gene TRBD1, 6 bases. Per germline, CDR1 MNHNS and CDR2 SASEGT. The CDR3 extends over 18 amino acids. V lost 3 bases to trimming and J lost 0 bases, with 18 bases between them. For the CDR3, the DNA is TGTGCCAGCAGTGACCCGCGGGGGCCCTTTTATAGCAATCAGCCCCAGCATTTT. The encoded protein is CASSDPRGPFYSNQPQHF.

The J gene is TRBJ2-1, the V gene TRBV4-2, with a possible D match to TRBD2 (6 bases). Germline CDR1 reads LGHNA; CDR2 reads YNFKEQ. The CDR3 extends over 15 amino acids. V shed 0 bases and J shed 6 bases, with 12 bases lying between them. CDR3 DNA sequence: TGTGCCAGCAGCCAAGATCTGGGGACTTCCAATGAGCAGTTCTTC. Translated: CASSQDLGTSNEQFF.

This rearrangement joins TRBV7-2 to TRBJ2-7; 8 bases fit TRBD1. Germline CDR1 is SGHTA and CDR2 is FQGNSA. J was trimmed by 7 bases and V by 5 bases; bases with no gene match: 19. This CDR3 has 17 amino acids. Here the CDR3 reads CASSLTSTGTGGGEQYF. As DNA, the CDR3 is TGTGCCAGCAGCCTGACAAGCACCGGGACAGGAGGCGGGGAGCAGTACTTC.

V usage is TRBV7-9 and J usage is TRBJ1-1; 7 bases line up with TRBD1. The CDR3 is made up of 16 amino acids. CDR1 and CDR2 from the germline V gene are SEHNR and FQNEAQ (reference sequence). V lost 1 base, J lost 0 bases, and 5 bases stayed unmatched. CDR3 sequence (DNA): TGTGCCAGCAGCTTAGGAGGGGGCGGCATGAACACTGAAGCTTTCTTT. This gives the protein CASSLGGGGMNTEAFF.

This chain links TRBV11-2 with TRBJ2-7; 9 positions agree with TRBD2. Unmatched junction bases numbered 13, after V lost 5 bases and J lost 5 bases. Germline V gene sequence: CDR1 SGHAT, CDR2 FQNNGV. The CDR3 consists of 16 residues. CDR3 amino acids: CASSRAAGGLLHEQYF. The CDR3, as DNA: TGTGCCAGCAGCCGGGCGGCGGGAGGGTTGCTCCACGAGCAGTACTTC.

The rearrangement uses TRBV19 and TRBJ1-1; D is unresolved. This CDR3 is built from 14 residues. Between the trimmed V and J ends, which lost 5 bases and 1 base, there was a span of 11 bases. Germline CDR1 LNHDA, CDR2 SQIVND (reference sequence). CDR3 sequence: CASSARAQNTEAFF. The CDR3 coding sequence is TGTGCCAGTAGTGCAAGAGCCCAGAACACTGAAGCTTTCTTT.

The V call is TRBV19, the J call TRBJ2-5; TRBD1 agrees at 8 bases. Germline trimming cut 4 bases from V and 4 bases from J; bases unmatched to any gene: 8. This CDR3 has 15 amino acids. Germline V gives CDR1 LNHDA, CDR2 SQIVND (reference sequence). CDR3 DNA: TGTGCCAGTAGTAGTGGACAGGGTGGAGGAGAGACCCAGTACTTC. Translating it yields CASSSGQGGGETQYF.

The rearrangement uses TRBV6-6 and TRBJ2-7, with 8 bases lining up with TRBD2. Germline V CDR1 and CDR2: MNHNY, SVGAGI (reference sequence). This CDR3 comprises 14 residues. Germline trimming cut 2 bases from V and 6 bases from J; bases unmatched to any gene: 6. This CDR3 reads CASSYEAGGSEQYF. The DNA for the CDR3 is TGTGCCAGCAGTTACGAGGCGGGAGGTTCCGAGCAGTACTTC.

The chain recombines TRBV30 with TRBJ2-7; 9 bases fit TRBD1. Trimming took 0 bases from V and 3 from J; bases not matched to a gene: 6. The germline CDR1 and CDR2 sequences are GTSNPN and SVGIG (reference sequence). The CDR3 covers 15 residues. For the CDR3, the DNA is TGTGCCTGGAGTGTCGTGGCGGGACAGGGCTACGAGCAGTACTTC. Protein sequence: CAWSVVAGQGYEQYF.

This rearrangement joins TRBV18 to TRBJ2-3, with a tentative D call TRBD2 (5 bases). CDR1 and CDR2 (germline): KGHSH, LQKENI. The V gene lost 4 bases and the J gene lost 5 bases, with 10 bases spanning the gap. This CDR3 region has 13 residues. CDR3 coding DNA: TGTGCCAGCTCACTTTACGAGGGAGATACGCAGTATTTT. It is translated as CASSLYEGDTQYF.

The chain joins TRBV28 to TRBJ2-1; 7 bases match TRBD1. CDR3 length equals 14 residues. Germline assignment: CDR1 MDHEN and CDR2 SYDVKM. With 6 bases clipped from V and 5 bases from J, the junction kept 7 bases outside the gene matches. This chain's CDR3 is CASSRPGQHNEQFF. CDR3 in DNA: TGTGCCAGCAGCCGACCGGGACAGCACAATGAGCAGTTCTTC.

This rearrangement joins TRBV25-1 to TRBJ1-5, with a weak D call TRBD1 (6 bases). The CDR3 is made up of 17 amino acids. The germline V and J ends were trimmed by 6 bases and 0 bases, with 18 bases remaining between them. Per the germline V gene, CDR1 is MGHDK and CDR2 is SYGVNS. The CDR3 region is CASRETRGTYSNQPQHF. For the CDR3, the DNA is TGTGCCAGCAGGGAAACCAGGGGCACCTATAGCAATCAGCCCCAGCATTTT.

The genes are TRBV19 and TRBJ1-2; TRBD1 matches at 12 bases. Per germline, CDR1 LNHDA and CDR2 SQIVND (reference sequence). J gave up 6 bases and V 5 bases, and 13 bases lay outside the gene matches. The CDR3 has 17 amino acids. The CDR3 reads CASSQSGTGGGVDGYTF. CDR3 DNA: TGTGCCAGTAGTCAGTCCGGGACAGGGGGCGGTGTGGATGGCTACACCTTC.

CDR3 nucleotides: TGTGCCAGTAGTTCACGGTGGCTAGGACTAGCGGGAGCCGGCCCGTCCTACGAGCAGTACTTC. Translating it yields CASSSRWLGLAGAGPSYEQYF. The gene calls are TRBV19 and TRBJ2-7; TRBD2 aligns across 13 bases. CDR1 is LNHDA and CDR2 is SQIVND in the germline V gene (reference sequence). This CDR3 contains 21 residues. V was pared by 5 bases and J by 1 base, with 20 bases of the junction left unmatched.

V and J are TRBV4-2 and TRBJ2-1; perhaps TRBD1 as D (5 bases). This CDR3 contains 15 residues. Germline CDR1 and CDR2: LGHNA and YNFKEQ. V lost 1 base, J lost 9 bases, and 16 bases lay in between. CDR3 sequence reads: CASSQGRRQGSEQFF. CDR3 nucleotide sequence: TGTGCCAGCAGCCAAGGTCGTCGTCAGGGTTCTGAGCAGTTCTTC.